Sequencing of this T cell receptor (beta chain) was carried out in a study of cytomegalovirus exposure and HLA in healthy donors. Study observations and caveats: Many donors carried some public TCRs, although rarity characterized most TCR sequences. Some TCR beta chains (roughly 160 of them) were listed as cytomegalovirus-associated.

Profiled with immunoSEQ multiplex PCR; TCRdb holds only in-frame clones, not every one. Here the sample spans 130,000 or so clones, more than 75% being singletons. Germline lookup yields CDR1 SGHDT and CDR2 YYEEEE. The CDR3 loop spans 15 amino acids. The ends lost 6 bases at V and 9 bases at J; junction bases unmatched: 12. On this clone itself: Its target is not known.

Separate from the 666-subject first cohort was the roughly 130-subject validation cohort, to which the donors belonged. The chain links TRBV5-6 to TRBJ1-6; 7 positions agree with TRBD1. The sequence was collected from a woman aged 25 to 39 in good health and CMV-seronegative. Sequencing was performed on PBMCs. CDR3 region: CASKGWDRTSSPLHF. The CDR3 DNA reads TGTGCCAGCAAGGGGTGGGACAGAACAAGTTCACCCCTCCACTTT.